This entry describes one TCR beta chain. This sample stems from a study of blood T cells in healthy people across ages. All donors came from Russia, were Caucasian and healthy, and spanned ages roughly 6 to 100. Germline V CDR1 and CDR2: SGHDN, FVKESK. This CDR3 is built from 13 residues. Trimming left V 4 bases short and J 7 bases short, with 13 bases between. With a J-beta primer mix and a sample-barcoded 5' primer, a second PCR ran about 7 to 12 cycles. TCRdb analysed the 5' RACE reads with MiXCR anew, one entry per CDR3 protein. The table lists roughly 1.5 million distinct CDR3 sequences, less than 45% of them singletons.

This TCR came from a young woman in good health. The genes are TRBV14 and TRBJ1-1; tentatively, D is TRBD1 (5 bases). Sequencing used blood. The CDR3 loop reads CASSPAGRVEAFF. The CDR3 nucleotides are TGTGCCAGCAGCCCAGCAGGGAGGGTTGAAGCTTTCTTT. The variable domain in full, with the rest retrieved from reference TRBV14 and TRBJ1-1, is EAGVTQFPSHSVIEKGQTVTLRCDPISGHDNLYWYRRVMGKEIKFLLHFVKESKQDESGMPNNRFLAERTGGTYSTLKVQPAELEDSGVYFCASSPAGRVEAFFGQGTRLTVV.